Below, one T cell receptor beta chain is given with its context. Antigen: not known. Generated by immunoSEQ multiplex PCR, the TCRdb table keeps only in-frame clones and is missing some. The sample includes some 130,000 clones, about 90% of them seen just once. The record originates from a study of cytomegalovirus exposure and HLA in healthy donors. Overall study findings and caveats: Under in vitro conditions, a few CMV-associated chains were confirmed as specific for CMV antigens. According to a later analysis, TCR clusters from the first cohort tended to co-occur in the 100 to 150 validation repertoires.

The CDR3 sequence is 16 residues long. The germline gives CDR1 SGHNT, CDR2 YYREEE (reference sequence). Trimming removed 0 bases from V and 4 bases from J; junction bases left unmatched: 6. The material sequenced was PBMCs. The chain is built from TRBV5-4 and TRBJ2-1; 8 bases align to TRBD2. This receptor was identified in a man aged 30 to 39 in good health and CMV-seronegative. As DNA, the CDR3 is TGTGCCAGCAGCTTGGAGGGGGTAGCGGGATACAATGAGCAGTTCTTC. As protein: CASSLEGVAGYNEQFF.